This entry lists 27 T cell receptor beta chains sequenced from one sample in a study of lymphopenia after photon versus proton radiotherapy. Profiling relied on immunoSEQ multiplex PCR, and the TCRdb table lists in-frame clones only, not all of them. The data hold roughly 40,000 clones, with around four fifths observed a single time. The input for sequencing was peripheral blood, taken from a patient treated with proton-based radiotherapy. Receptors were obtained from a woman aged 70 to 79 with pancreatic cancer.

This chain links TRBV15 with TRBJ1-6, with unresolved D. The length of the CDR3 is 15 residues. Germline V lookup: CDR1 LNHNV, CDR2 YYDKDF (reference sequence). Trimming shortened V by 6 bases and J by 0 bases, and 9 bases separated the two germline ends. CDR3 DNA: TGTGCCACCAGTACCGGCAGCTCCTATAATTCACCCCTCCACTTT. Protein sequence: CATSTGSSYNSPLHF.

The V call is TRBV11-3, the J call TRBJ2-1, with unresolved D. V was pared by 7 bases and J by 5 bases, with 9 bases between. Germline V gives CDR1 SGHNT, CDR2 YENEEA. The length of the CDR3 is 12 residues. CDR3 coding DNA: TGTGCCAGCACTGGGGTTAACAATGAGCAGTTCTTC. Its protein is CASTGVNNEQFF.

The V call is TRBV10-2, the J call TRBJ1-2, with D maybe TRBD1 (5 bases). Trimming pared 8 bases from V and 7 bases from J, leaving 14 bases between. The CDR3 covers 12 residues. Germline V gene data show CDR1 as WSHSY and CDR2 as SAAADI. CDR3 in DNA: TGCGCCAGCCGGGACGGAGCTTCTGGCTACACCTTC. Its translation: CASRDGASGYTF.

J is TRBJ2-5 and V is TRBV29-1; weak D call: TRBD1 (7 bases). V lost 4 bases, J lost 2 bases, and 11 bases lay in between. Germline loops: CDR1 SQVTM, CDR2 ANQGSEA. The CDR3 contains 13 residues. CDR3 residues: CSVGSGGQETQYF. The CDR3 DNA reads TGCAGCGTTGGCTCAGGGGGGCAAGAGACCCAGTACTTC.

CDR3 coding DNA: TGTGCCAGTAAGGGACTGGCGATTGCCTACAATGAGCAGTTCTTC. Translation gives CASKGLAIAYNEQFF. J is TRBJ2-1 and V is TRBV19, with D possibly being TRBD2 (6 bases). CDR1 and CDR2 (germline): LNHDA, SQIVND (reference sequence). The CDR3 runs 15 residues. Trimming left V 7 bases short and J 2 bases short, with 15 bases between.

The J gene is TRBJ1-1, the V gene TRBV7-9; possibly TRBD1 for D (6 bases). CDR3 length: 15 amino acids. From germline, CDR1 is SEHNR and CDR2 FQNEAQ (reference sequence). Trimming cost V 5 bases and J 4 bases, with 17 bases left between them. DNA for the CDR3: TGTGCCAGCAGCCCGACAATCCAGGGGTTCACTGAAGCTTTCTTT. Amino acids: CASSPTIQGFTEAFF.

The chain is built from TRBV28 and TRBJ1-5; D is unclear. Germline assignment: CDR1 MDHEN and CDR2 SYDVKM. V lost 4 bases, J lost 2 bases, and 12 bases lay in between. The CDR3 is 15 amino acids. CDR3 DNA sequence: TGTGCCAGCAGTTGGTCTACTGGTCGCAATCAGCCCCAGCATTTT. It is translated as CASSWSTGRNQPQHF.

This clone was seen ten or more times. The chain uses TRBV21-1 and TRBJ2-3. TRBV21-1 is deemed a pseudogene. CDR3 length equals 13 residues. The CDR3 bases are TGTGCCAGCAGCAAAGGATCAGCCGATACGCAGTATTTT. It yields the protein CASSKGSADTQYF.

This clone was seen only a few times. The rearrangement links TRBV5-6 to TRBJ1-3; a possible D gene is TRBD1 (5 bases). The CDR3 has 17 residues. CDR1 SGHDT and CDR2 YYEEEE come from the germline V gene. V lost 2 bases, J lost 0 bases, and 15 bases lay in between. Here the CDR3 reads CASSFPMDTHSGNTIYF. CDR3 sequence (DNA): TGTGCCAGCAGCTTCCCCATGGACACTCACTCTGGAAACACCATATATTTT.

The chain uses TRBV7-9 and TRBJ1-1; D remains ambiguous. Germline V gene lookup returns CDR1 SEHNR and CDR2 FQNEAQ (reference sequence). The V end lost 1 base, the J end lost 0 bases, and 6 bases lay between the germline ends. The CDR3 covers 14 residues. Here the CDR3 DNA reads TGTGCCAGCAGCTTAGACAGTATGAACACTGAAGCTTTCTTT. As protein: CASSLDSMNTEAFF.

This rearrangement joins TRBV7-9 to TRBJ2-7, with 12 bases fitting TRBD2. CDR1 is SEHNR, CDR2 FQNEAQ, per germline (reference sequence). The CDR3 consists of 15 residues. The J segment lost 2 bases and the V segment lost 1 base, leaving 0 bases of the junction unmatched. The CDR3 region has the DNA TGTGCCAGCAGCTTAGGACTAGCGGGAGCCTACGAGCAGTACTTC. Translating it yields CASSLGLAGAYEQYF.

V is TRBV4-3 and J is TRBJ2-7, with 8 bases that match TRBD2. V trimming: 1 base; J trimming: 6 bases; junction bases outside the gene matches: 8. CDR1 is LGHNA, CDR2 YSLEER, per germline. The CDR3 covers 15 residues. The CDR3: CASSQGGAGGGEQYF. The CDR3 region has the DNA TGCGCCAGCAGCCAAGGAGGTGCGGGAGGAGGCGAGCAGTACTTC.

This chain uses TRBV25-1 with TRBJ1-1, with D maybe TRBD1 (6 bases). Germline V lookup: CDR1 MGHDK, CDR2 SYGVNS. This CDR3 spans 16 amino acids. The germline V and J ends were trimmed by 1 base and 3 bases, with 15 bases remaining between them. The CDR3 DNA reads as TGTGCCAGCAGTGAATGGCGGTGGGGGGGCGACACTGAAGCTTTCTTT. Translated, it gives CASSEWRWGGDTEAFF.

This clone was seen more than once but under ten times. The chain couples TRBV15 to TRBJ1-2; no definite D call. CDR1 and CDR2 from the germline V gene are LNHNV and YYDKDF (reference sequence). V gave up 0 bases and J gave up 0 bases, with 8 bases separating them. The CDR3 runs to 15 residues. CDR3 amino acids: CATSRDGHANYGYTF. The CDR3 nucleotides read TGTGCCACCAGCAGAGATGGGCACGCTAACTATGGCTACACCTTC.

The chain employs TRBV6-1 and TRBJ1-5; D not resolved. This CDR3 has 14 residues. Germline V gene sequence: CDR1 MNHNS, CDR2 SASEGT. The germline V and J ends were trimmed by 3 bases and 2 bases, with 8 bases remaining between them. CDR3 in DNA: TGTGCCAGCAGTGAGCGCGGGGGCAATCAGCCCCAGCATTTT. Translating it yields CASSERGGNQPQHF.

The chain recombines TRBV4-3 with TRBJ1-2; TRBD1 matches 8 bases. J lost 6 bases, V lost 3 bases, and 9 bases had no gene match. The CDR3 is made up of 15 amino acids. Per germline, CDR1 LGHNA and CDR2 YSLEER. The CDR3 DNA sequence: TGCGCCAGCAGCCAGAGGACAGGGAGTTTCGATGGCTACACCTTC. It codes for CASSQRTGSFDGYTF.

DNA of the CDR3: TGTGCCAGCAGCCATACTAGCGCTACCTACAATGAGCAGTTCTTC. The encoded protein is CASSHTSATYNEQFF. The chain uses TRBV5-4 and TRBJ2-1; 7 nucleotides line up with TRBD2. V lost 4 bases, J lost 2 bases, and 6 bases stayed unmatched. The length of the CDR3 is 15 residues. Per the germline V gene, CDR1 is SGHNT and CDR2 is YYREEE (reference sequence).

The chain couples TRBV5-1 to TRBJ1-3, with D possibly being TRBD1 (5 bases). V lost 4 bases and J lost 0, with 11 bases in between. This CDR3 comprises 15 residues. The V gene's germline CDR1 is SGHRS and CDR2 YFSETQ. The CDR3 reads CASSPNGGSGNTIYF. The CDR3 nucleotides read TGCGCCAGCAGCCCCAACGGGGGCTCTGGAAACACCATATATTTT.

The CDR3 sequence is CASSQDRRAIYEQYF. In DNA form, the CDR3 reads TGCGCCAGCAGCCAAGATCGAAGGGCCATCTACGAGCAGTACTTC. This chain links TRBV4-1 with TRBJ2-7; D not certain. V lost 0 bases and J 3 bases, leaving 12 bases between the germline ends. Germline CDR1 and CDR2: MGHRA and YSYEKL. The CDR3 runs 15 residues.

This clone was counted only a few times. This chain links TRBV4-3 with TRBJ2-2; no definite D call. This CDR3 comprises 16 residues. The V gene lost 5 bases and the J gene lost 3 bases, with 16 bases spanning the gap. Germline lookup yields CDR1 LGHNA and CDR2 YSLEER. DNA for the CDR3: TGCGCCAGCAGCTTAACTCCCCCTCCAGACACCGGGGAGCTGTTTTTT. Translating gives CASSLTPPPDTGELFF.

The chain joins TRBV10-3 to TRBJ2-3, with TRBD2 matching over 8 bases. Looked up from germline, CDR1 is ENHRY and CDR2 is SYGVKD. The CDR3 has 13 amino acids. Trimming at V came to 10 bases and at J to 2 bases, leaving 5 bases not matched to a gene. The CDR3 here is CASRGGVTDTQYF. CDR3 DNA: TGTGCCAGCCGGGGGGGAGTCACAGATACGCAGTATTTT.

The chain couples TRBV5-4 to TRBJ1-2; D gene ambiguous. Germline CDR1 reads SGHNT; CDR2 reads YYREEE (reference sequence). Trimming shortened V by 1 base and J by 1 base, and 5 bases separated the two germline ends. The length of the CDR3 is 13 residues. CDR3 DNA sequence: TGTGCCAGCAGCTTGAACAGTAACTATGGCTACACCTTC. It specifies CASSLNSNYGYTF.

This chain connects TRBV6-1 to TRBJ2-1; 7 positions agree with TRBD1. The V gene's germline CDR1 is MNHNS and CDR2 SASEGT. This CDR3 region has 14 residues. The V and J ends lost 4 bases and 9 bases, in that order; junction bases with no gene match: 9. In DNA form, the CDR3 reads TGTGCCAGCAGTGTCAAGGGGGCAGGTGGTGAGCAGTTCTTC. This translates into CASSVKGAGGEQFF.

This clone was seen a handful of times. J is TRBJ2-1 and V is TRBV5-1; no reliable D call. Trimming removed 2 bases at V and 0 bases at J, with 15 bases between. CDR3 length equals 17 residues. From germline, CDR1 is SGHRS and CDR2 YFSETQ. This CDR3 reads CASSFLGPPGSYNEQFF. DNA of the CDR3: TGCGCCAGCAGCTTCCTCGGGCCCCCGGGCTCCTACAATGAGCAGTTCTTC.

The V and J genes are TRBV18 and TRBJ2-3; no definite D call. The CDR3 is made up of 14 amino acids. Trimming stripped 0 bases from V and 2 bases from J, with 6 bases between. Per the germline V gene, CDR1 is KGHSH and CDR2 is LQKENI. The CDR3 spells CASSPPLPTDTQYF. DNA for the CDR3: TGTGCCAGCTCACCACCTCTGCCCACAGATACGCAGTATTTT.

This chain joins TRBV6-5 and TRBJ2-5; D is unresolved. The better agreement between TRBJ2-7 and the DNA end casts doubt on the J call. The CDR3 is 15 residues long. The V gene's germline CDR1 is MNHEY and CDR2 SVGAGI. The CDR3 DNA follows: TGTGCCAGCAGTTACTCGAGTAATGGGCCCTACGAGCAGTACTTC. This gives the protein CASSYSSNGPYEQYF.

The chain joins TRBV14 to TRBJ1-2, with a possible D match to TRBD1 (5 bases). V gave up 3 bases and J gave up 3 bases, with 14 bases separating them. There are 15 residues in the CDR3. Germline lookup yields CDR1 SGHDN and CDR2 FVKESK. CDR3 protein: CASSQWGRQHYGYTF. In DNA form, the CDR3 reads TGTGCCAGCAGCCAGTGGGGCAGACAACACTATGGCTACACCTTC. Full variable domain (remainder filled in from reference TRBV14 and TRBJ1-2): EAGVTQFPSHSVIEKGQTVTLRCDPISGHDNLYWYRRVMGKEIKFLLHFVKESKQDESGMPNNRFLAERTGGTYSTLKVQPAELEDSGVYFCASSQWGRQHYGYTFGSGTRLTVV.